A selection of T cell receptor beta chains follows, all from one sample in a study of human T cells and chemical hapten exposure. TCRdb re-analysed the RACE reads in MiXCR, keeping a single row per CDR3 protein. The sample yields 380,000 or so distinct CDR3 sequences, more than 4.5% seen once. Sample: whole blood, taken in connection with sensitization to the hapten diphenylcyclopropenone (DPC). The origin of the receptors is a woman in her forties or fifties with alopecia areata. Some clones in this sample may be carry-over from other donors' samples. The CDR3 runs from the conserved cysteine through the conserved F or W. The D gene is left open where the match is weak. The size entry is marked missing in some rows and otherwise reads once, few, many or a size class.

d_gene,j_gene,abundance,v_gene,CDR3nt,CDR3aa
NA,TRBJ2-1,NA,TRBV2,TGTGCCAGCAGGGACGACGGCCACAATGAGCAGTTCTTC,CASRDDGHNEQFF
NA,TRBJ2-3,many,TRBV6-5,TGTGCCAGCAGTTACTCGTCCAAAGATACGCAGTATTTT,CASSYSSKDTQYF
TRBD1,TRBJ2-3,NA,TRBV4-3,TGCGCCAGCAGCCAAGGAGCGGACAGGGGAGATACGCAGTATTTT,CASSQGADRGDTQYF
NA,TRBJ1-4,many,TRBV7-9,TGTGCCAGCAGCGAACACAGGGACGGGGAAAAACTGTTTTTT,CASSEHRDGEKLFF
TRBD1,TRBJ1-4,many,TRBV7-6,TGTGCCAGCAGCTTAGGGACAGGTGGAAATGAAAAACTGTTTTTT,CASSLGTGGNEKLFF
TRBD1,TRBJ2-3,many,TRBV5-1,TGCGCCAGCAGCTTATATACTACAGGGGGCGACACAGATACGCAGTATTTT,CASSLYTTGGDTDTQYF
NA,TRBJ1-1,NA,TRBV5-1,TGCGCCAGCAGCTTAGATCTAGGGAACACTGAAGCTTTCTTT,CASSLDLGNTEAFF
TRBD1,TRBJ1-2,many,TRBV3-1,TGTGCCAGCAGCCAAGATCTGGGGACAGGGGAGAAGGATGGCTACACCTTC,CASSQDLGTGEKDGYTF
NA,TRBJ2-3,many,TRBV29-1,TGCAGCGCTCAGCCCGCAGATACGCAGTATTTT,CSAQPADTQYF
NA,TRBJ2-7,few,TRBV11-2,TGTGCCAGCATCCCACAGGGACCCGAGCAGTACTTC,CASIPQGPEQYF
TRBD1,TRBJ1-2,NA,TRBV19,TGTGCCAGTAGTATAATGAAGACAGGGAACGGCTACACCTTC,CASSIMKTGNGYTF
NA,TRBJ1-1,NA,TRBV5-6,TGTGCCAGCAGCTTTACGGGGTTCGACACTGAAGCTTTCTTT,CASSFTGFDTEAFF
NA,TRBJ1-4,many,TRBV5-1,TGCGCCAGCAGCGGTCAGTTGGGGACGGATGAAAAACTGTTTTTT,CASSGQLGTDEKLFF
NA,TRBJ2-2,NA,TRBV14,TGTGCCAGCAGCCAAGACCGGGGGCTGTTTTTT,CASSQDRGLFF
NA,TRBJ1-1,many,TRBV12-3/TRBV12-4,TGTGCCAGCAGTTTGGGGGGCCCGGGTTTCTCTGAAGCTTTCTTT,CASSLGGPGFSEAFF
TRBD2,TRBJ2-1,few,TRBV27,TGTGCCAGCCGCCTCACTAGCGGGAGTTCCTACAATGAGCAGTTCTTC,CASRLTSGSSYNEQFF
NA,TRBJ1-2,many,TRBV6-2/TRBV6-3,TGTGCCAGCAGTTTCCGGGACACTCGTCGAGGCTACACCTTC,CASSFRDTRRGYTF
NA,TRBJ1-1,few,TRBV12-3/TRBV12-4,TGTGCCAGCAGAACCGGGACCTCTAGGGCTTTCTTT,CASRTGTSRAFF
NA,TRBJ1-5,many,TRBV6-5,TGTGCCAGCAGTCCCGGGGGGCAGCAGCCCCAGCATTTT,CASSPGGQQPQHF
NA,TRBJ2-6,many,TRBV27,TGTGCCAGCAGCTCCGGACTCTTTGGGGCCAACGTCCTGACTTTC,CASSSGLFGANVLTF